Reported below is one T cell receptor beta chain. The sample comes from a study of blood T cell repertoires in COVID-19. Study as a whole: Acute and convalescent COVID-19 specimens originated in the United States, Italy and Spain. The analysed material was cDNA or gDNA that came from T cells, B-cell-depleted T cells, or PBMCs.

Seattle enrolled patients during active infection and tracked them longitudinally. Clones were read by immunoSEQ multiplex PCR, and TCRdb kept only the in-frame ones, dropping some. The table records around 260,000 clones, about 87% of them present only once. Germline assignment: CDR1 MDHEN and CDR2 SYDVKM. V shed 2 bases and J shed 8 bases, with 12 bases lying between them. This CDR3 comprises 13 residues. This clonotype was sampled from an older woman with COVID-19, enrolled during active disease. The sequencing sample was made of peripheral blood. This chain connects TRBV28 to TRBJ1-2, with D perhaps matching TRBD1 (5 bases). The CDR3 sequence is CASSLRGAGGYTF. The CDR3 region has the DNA TGTGCCAGCAGTTTAAGGGGCGCGGGAGGCTACACCTTC.